The clone carrying this T cell receptor (beta chain) was seen a single time. Random-hexamer reverse transcription was applied to roughly 0.5 to 1 ug RNA. TCRdb used MiXCR to reprocess the immunoSEQ multiplex PCR reads, holding one entry per CDR3 protein. The table has 170,000 or so distinct CDR3 sequences, roughly 95% seen once. The data derive from a study of CD8 T cells in Susac syndrome. Study-wide background: Within the group of sequenced Susac syndrome patients, over 5 had active disease and 8 or 9 were in remission. Patients with Susac syndrome had blood drawn and were at that point therapy-naive, on corticosteroids, or on intravenous immunoglobulin alone.

V gave up 3 bases and J gave up 3 bases, with 9 bases separating them. CDR1 is MDHEN, CDR2 SYDVKM, per germline. This CDR3 spans 14 amino acids. The chain uses TRBV28 and TRBJ2-1; the D gene is possibly TRBD2 (6 bases). The sequence was obtained from a human donor with Susac syndrome. The source material was CD4+ T cells from PBMCs. The CDR3 loop is CASSLWRDYNEQFF. For the CDR3, the DNA is TGTGCCAGCAGTTTGTGGCGGGACTACAATGAGCAGTTCTTC.